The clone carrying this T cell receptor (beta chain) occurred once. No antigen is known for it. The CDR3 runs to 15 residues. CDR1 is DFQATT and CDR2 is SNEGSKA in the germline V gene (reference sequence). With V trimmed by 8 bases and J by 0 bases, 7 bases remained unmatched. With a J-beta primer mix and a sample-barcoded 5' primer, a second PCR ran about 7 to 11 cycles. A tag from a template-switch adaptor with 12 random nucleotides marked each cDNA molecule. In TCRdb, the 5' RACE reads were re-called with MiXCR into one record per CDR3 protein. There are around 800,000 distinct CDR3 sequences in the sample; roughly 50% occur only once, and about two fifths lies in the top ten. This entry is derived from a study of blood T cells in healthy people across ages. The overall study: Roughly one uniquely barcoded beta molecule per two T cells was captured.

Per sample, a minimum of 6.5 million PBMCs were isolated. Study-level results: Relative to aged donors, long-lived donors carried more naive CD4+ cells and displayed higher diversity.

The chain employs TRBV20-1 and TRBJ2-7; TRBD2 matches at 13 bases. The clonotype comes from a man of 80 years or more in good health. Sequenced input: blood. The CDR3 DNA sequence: TGCAGTACTGAAGGACTAGCGGGAGCCTCCTACGAGCAGTACTTC. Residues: CSTEGLAGASYEQYF.